This TCR beta chain originates from a study of CD8 T cells in Susac syndrome. This CDR3 comprises 14 residues. CDR1 SNHLY and CDR2 FYNNEI come from the germline V gene. Reverse transcription used about 0.5 to 1 ug RNA and random hexamers. The authors amplified TCR beta CDR3 across 54 Vbeta and 13 Jbeta using immunoSEQ multiplex PCR. TCRdb independently ran MiXCR on the immunoSEQ multiplex PCR reads; one entry per CDR3 protein. The table lists under 350,000 distinct CDR3 sequences, about 90% of them singletons. TEMRA cells were FACS-enriched and CD8+ and CD4+ T cells negatively isolated. About this clonotype: A read error may produce the germline difference seen at one junction end.

Material: CD4+ T cells from PBMCs. The rearrangement joins TRBV2 to TRBJ1-5; D gene unclear. This sequence originates from a human donor with multiple sclerosis. CDR3 loop: CASSEGQSNQPRHF. In DNA form, the CDR3 reads TGTGCCAGCAGTGAAGGGCAGAGCAATCAGCCCCGGCATTTT.